A single sample gave rise to the 7 T cell receptor beta chains below, sequenced in a study of T cells of healthy individuals. Each CDR3 protein gets one entry after TCRdb re-called the 5' RACE reads with MiXCR. Of about 82,000 distinct CDR3 sequences listed, approximately 5.4% are singletons. Receptors were obtained from a female donor in good health.

In its sample, this clonotype was seen many times. The rearrangement joins TRBV5-1 to TRBJ2-5; weak D call: TRBD1 (6 bases). The V gene's germline CDR1 is SGHRS and CDR2 YFSETQ. V lost 3 bases to trimming and J lost 2 bases, with 14 bases between them. This CDR3 comprises 15 residues. The chain's CDR3 is CASSSTPGQQETQYF. The CDR3, as DNA: TGCGCCAGCAGCTCTACACCGGGACAACAAGAGACCCAGTACTTC. Full variable domain (missing parts from reference TRBV5-1 and TRBJ2-5): KAGVTQTPRYLIKTRGQQVTLSCSPISGHRSVSWYQQTPGQGLQFLFEYFSETQRNKGNFPGRFSGRQFSNSRSEMNVSTLELGDSALYLCASSSTPGQQETQYFGPGTRLLVL.

This clonotype has only a few counts. The chain employs TRBV7-9 and TRBJ2-2, with D perhaps matching TRBD1 (6 bases). V was shortened by 7 bases and J by 0 bases, with 12 bases between the two germline ends. The germline gives CDR1 SEHNR, CDR2 FQNEAQ (reference sequence). CDR3 length equals 15 residues. The CDR3 here is CASTATGSNTGELFF. Written as DNA, the CDR3 is TGTGCCAGCACGGCGACAGGTTCGAACACCGGGGAGCTGTTTTTT.

This clonotype was observed a few times. The chain links TRBV12-3 or TRBV12-4 to TRBJ1-1, with 7 bases fitting TRBD1. The CDR3 covers 14 residues. The V segment lost 11 bases and the J segment 0 bases; nucleotides outside the gene matches: 9. Written as DNA, the CDR3 is TGTGCCGTATTAGGGACAGCGCTGAACACTGAAGCTTTCTTT. As protein: CAVLGTALNTEAFF.

This clonotype showed up just a few times. This chain links TRBV5-5 with TRBJ1-1; perhaps TRBD1 as D (5 bases). Trimming stripped 2 bases from V and 1 base from J, with 18 bases between. Germline-derived CDR1 and CDR2 are SGHKS and YYEKEE (reference sequence). The CDR3 has 17 amino acids. This CDR3 reads CASSLGDSEAKNTEAFF. The CDR3 DNA reads as TGTGCCAGCAGCTTAGGCGACAGCGAGGCGAAGAACACTGAAGCTTTCTTT. The entire variable domain, with the rest obtained from reference TRBV5-5 and TRBJ1-1, is as follows: DAGVTQSPTHLIKTRGQQVTLRCSPISGHKSVSWYQQVLGQGPQFIFQYYEKEERGRGNFPDRFSARQFPNYSSELNVNALLLGDSALYLCASSLGDSEAKNTEAFFGQGTRLTVV.

The chain is built from TRBV29-1 and TRBJ1-1; TRBD1 might be the D (5 bases). V shed 5 bases and J shed 1 base, with 11 bases lying between them. CDR3 size: 13 residues. Germline V CDR1 and CDR2: SQVTM, ANQGSEA. Written as DNA, the CDR3 is TGCAGCGTTTCGAGAGGACAGAACACTGAAGCTTTCTTT. Translation gives CSVSRGQNTEAFF.

This clonotype has ten or more counts. The chain carries TRBV4-1 and TRBJ2-3, with 8 bases lining up with TRBD2. With V trimmed by 3 bases and J by 0 bases, 8 bases remained unmatched. The CDR3 length is 17 residues. CDR1 is MGHRA and CDR2 is YSYEKL in the germline V gene. In nucleotides, the CDR3 is TGCGCCAGCAGCCAGCAGTTTAGACTAGCGAGCACAGATACGCAGTATTTT. It encodes CASSQQFRLASTDTQYF.

Ten or more counts support this clonotype. The genes are TRBV29-1 and TRBJ2-1, with D unclear. V was pared by 6 bases and J by 5 bases, with 14 bases between. CDR1 is SQVTM, CDR2 ANQGSEA, per germline. The CDR3 length is 13 residues. DNA of the CDR3: TGCAGCGTAGGAGTCTCTGGCCACAATGAGCAGTTCTTC. It specifies CSVGVSGHNEQFF.